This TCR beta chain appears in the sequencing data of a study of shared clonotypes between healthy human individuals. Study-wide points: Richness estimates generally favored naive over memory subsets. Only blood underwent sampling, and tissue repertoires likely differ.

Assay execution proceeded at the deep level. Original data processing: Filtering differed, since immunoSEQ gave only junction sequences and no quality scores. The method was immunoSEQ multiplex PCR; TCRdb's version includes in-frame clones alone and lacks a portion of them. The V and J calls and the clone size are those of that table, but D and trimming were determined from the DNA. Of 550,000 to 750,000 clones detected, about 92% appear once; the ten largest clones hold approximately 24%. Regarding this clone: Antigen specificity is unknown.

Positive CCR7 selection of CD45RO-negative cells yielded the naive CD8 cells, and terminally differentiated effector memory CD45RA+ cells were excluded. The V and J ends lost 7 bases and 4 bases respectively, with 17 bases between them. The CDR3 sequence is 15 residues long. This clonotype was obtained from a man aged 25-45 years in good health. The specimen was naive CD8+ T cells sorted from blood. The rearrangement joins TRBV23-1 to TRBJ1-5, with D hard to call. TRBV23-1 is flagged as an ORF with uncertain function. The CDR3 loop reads CASKIPNDVNQPQHF. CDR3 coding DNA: TGCGCCAGCAAAATTCCCAACGATGTGAATCAGCCCCAGCATTTT.